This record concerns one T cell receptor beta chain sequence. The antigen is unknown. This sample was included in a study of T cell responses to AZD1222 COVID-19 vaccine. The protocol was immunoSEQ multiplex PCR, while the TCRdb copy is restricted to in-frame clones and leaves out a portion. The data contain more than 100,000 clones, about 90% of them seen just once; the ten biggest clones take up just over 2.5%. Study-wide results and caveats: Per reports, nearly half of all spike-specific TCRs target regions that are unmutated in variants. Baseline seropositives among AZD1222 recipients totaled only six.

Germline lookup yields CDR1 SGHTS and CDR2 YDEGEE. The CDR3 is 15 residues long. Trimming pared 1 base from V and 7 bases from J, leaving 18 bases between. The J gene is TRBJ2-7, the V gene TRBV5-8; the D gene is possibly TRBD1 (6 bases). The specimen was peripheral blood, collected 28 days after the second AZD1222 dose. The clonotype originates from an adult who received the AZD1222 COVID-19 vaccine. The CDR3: CASSLSGQPLWEQYF. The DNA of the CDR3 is TGTGCCAGCAGCTTGAGCGGACAGCCTCTATGGGAGCAGTACTTC. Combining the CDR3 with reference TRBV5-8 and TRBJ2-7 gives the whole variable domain EAGVTQSPTHLIKTRGQQATLRCSPISGHTSVYWYQQALGLGLQFLLWYDEGEERNRGNFPPRFSGRQFPNYSSELNVNALELEDSALYLCASSLSGQPLWEQYFGPGTRLTVT.